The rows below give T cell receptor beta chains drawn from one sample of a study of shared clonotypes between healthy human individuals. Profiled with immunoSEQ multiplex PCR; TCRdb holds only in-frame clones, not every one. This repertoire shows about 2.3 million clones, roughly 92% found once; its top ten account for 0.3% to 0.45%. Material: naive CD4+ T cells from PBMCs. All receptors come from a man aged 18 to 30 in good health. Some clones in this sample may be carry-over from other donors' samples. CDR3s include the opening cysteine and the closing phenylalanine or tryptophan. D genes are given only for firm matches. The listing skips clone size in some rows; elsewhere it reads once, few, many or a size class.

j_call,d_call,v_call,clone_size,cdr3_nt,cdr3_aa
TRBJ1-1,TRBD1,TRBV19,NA,TGTGCCAGTAGTATCGCCCGGACAGGGGTGAACACTGAAGCTTTCTTT,CASSIARTGVNTEAFF
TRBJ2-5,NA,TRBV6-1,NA,TGTGCCAGTTCGACAGTGTCGCAAGAGACCCAGTACTTC,CASSTVSQETQYF
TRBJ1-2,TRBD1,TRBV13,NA,TGTGCCAGCAGCTTCGGGACAGGGAAAGAGGAGGGCTACACCTTC,CASSFGTGKEEGYTF
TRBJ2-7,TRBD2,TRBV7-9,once,TGTGCCAGCAGCTCAGGGACTAGCGGTACCTACGAGCAGTACTTC,CASSSGTSGTYEQYF
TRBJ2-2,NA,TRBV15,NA,TGTGCCACCAGCAGAGAGGTCGCAGGGATGGGCGGGGAGCTGTTTTTT,CATSREVAGMGGELFF
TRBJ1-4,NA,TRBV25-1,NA,TGTGCCAGCAGTGACGCCCCACCCGGCCGGGGAAAACTGTTTTTT,CASSDAPPGRGKLFF
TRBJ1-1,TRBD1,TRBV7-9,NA,TGTGCCAGCAGCTCCCGGACAGGGGAGGTCACTGAAGCTTTCTTT,CASSSRTGEVTEAFF
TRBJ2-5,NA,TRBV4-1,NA,TGCGCCAGCAGCCAAAAAGGGTTAAGAGAGAACCAGTACTTC,CASSQKGLRENQYF
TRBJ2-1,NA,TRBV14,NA,TGTGCCAGCAGCCAGGTCTCCTACAATGAGCAGTTCTTC,CASSQVSYNEQFF
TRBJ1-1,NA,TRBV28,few,TGTGCCAGCATCCTACTCCGGGGGAACACTGAAGCTTTCTTT,CASILLRGNTEAFF
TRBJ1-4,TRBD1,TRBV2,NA,TGTGCCAGCAGTGACAGGACAGGGTACGCAAAACTGTTTTTT,CASSDRTGYAKLFF
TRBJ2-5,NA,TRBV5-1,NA,TGCGCCAGCAGCGTAGGCGTGACTATGACACAAGAGACCCAGTACTTC,CASSVGVTMTQETQYF
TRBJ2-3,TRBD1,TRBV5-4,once,TGTGCCAGCAGCTTGGACGTGGCACGGGACAGGGGCACAGATACGCAGTATTTT,CASSLDVARDRGTDTQYF
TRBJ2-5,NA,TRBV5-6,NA,TGTGCCAGCAGCTTCAAAGGGGGAGAGACCCAGTACTTC,CASSFKGGETQYF
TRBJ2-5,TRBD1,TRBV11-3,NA,TGTGCCAGCAGCGCCGGGACAGACCAAGAGACCCAGTACTTC,CASSAGTDQETQYF
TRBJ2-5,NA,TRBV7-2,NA,TGTGCCAGCAGCTTACCACAGGGAGTAGAGACCCAGTACTTC,CASSLPQGVETQYF
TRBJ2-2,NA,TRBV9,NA,TGTGCCAGCAGGGGAAGGACTGGGAACACCGGGGAGCTGTTTTTT,CASRGRTGNTGELFF
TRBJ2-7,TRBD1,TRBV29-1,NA,TGCAGCGTTGGGCCGGGACAGGGGATTTACGAGCAGTACTTC,CSVGPGQGIYEQYF
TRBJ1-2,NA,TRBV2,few,TGTGCCTCCAGGGCCCAAGGGCAGCTCTATGGCTACACCTTC,CASRAQGQLYGYTF
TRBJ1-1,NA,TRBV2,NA,TGTGCCAGCACCACAGGACCAGTTATGAACACTGAAGCTTTCTTT,CASTTGPVMNTEAFF
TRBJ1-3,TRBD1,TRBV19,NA,TGTGCCAGTAGCCGGGACAGGGGGCCTGGAAACACCATATATTTT,CASSRDRGPGNTIYF
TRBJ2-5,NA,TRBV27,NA,TGTGCCAGCAGTTCTACACTCGTACTCGGACGAGAGACCCAGTACTTC,CASSSTLVLGRETQYF
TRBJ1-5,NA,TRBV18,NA,TGTGCCAGCTCACCACGGAGGGGGGATGAGCCCCAGCATTTT,CASSPRRGDEPQHF
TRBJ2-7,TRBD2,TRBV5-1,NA,TGCGCCAGCAGCTTACTAGCGGGCCACGAGCAGTACTTC,CASSLLAGHEQYF
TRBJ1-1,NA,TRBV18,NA,TGTGCCAGCTCAGCGGGACACCTGAACACTGAAGCTTTCTTT,CASSAGHLNTEAFF
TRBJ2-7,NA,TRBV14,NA,TGTGCCAGCAGCCAAGATGCTCCGTACGAGCAGTACTTC,CASSQDAPYEQYF
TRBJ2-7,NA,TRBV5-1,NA,TGCGCCAGCAGCCCACCAATCGGTGGCGGATCGACCTACGAGCAGTACTTC,CASSPPIGGGSTYEQYF
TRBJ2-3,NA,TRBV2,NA,TGTGCCTGCAACAGGGAAAGCACAGATACGCAGTATTTT,CACNRESTDTQYF
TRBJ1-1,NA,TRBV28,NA,TGTGCCAGCAGTTTGGGGGGCGCGAAGTCCACTGAAGCTTTCTTT,CASSLGGAKSTEAFF
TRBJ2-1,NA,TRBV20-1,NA,TGCAGTGCGGGTAGCCTTAATGAGCAGTTCTTC,CSAGSLNEQFF
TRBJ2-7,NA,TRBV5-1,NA,TGCGCCAGCAGCTTGTCGCAGAGGGGCGGCGAGCAGTACTTC,CASSLSQRGGEQYF
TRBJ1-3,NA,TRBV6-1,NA,TGTGCCAGCAGTGATAGAGACGTACAGGGTACTGGAAACACCATATATTTT,CASSDRDVQGTGNTIYF
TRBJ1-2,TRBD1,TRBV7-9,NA,TGTGCCAGCAGCCTCGGACAGGGTCTCACCTATGGCTACACCTTC,CASSLGQGLTYGYTF
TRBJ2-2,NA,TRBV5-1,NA,TGCGCCAGCAGCTTGGTTTTATCCGGGGAGCTGTTTTTT,CASSLVLSGELFF
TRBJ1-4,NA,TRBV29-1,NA,TGCAGCGCTGGGGGGGTTGGTGAAAAACTGTTTTTT,CSAGGVGEKLFF
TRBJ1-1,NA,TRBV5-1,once,TGCGCCAGCAGCTTGGACCCCATGGCAGTGAACACTGAAGCTTTCTTT,CASSLDPMAVNTEAFF
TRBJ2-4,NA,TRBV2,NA,TGTGCCAGCAGTCCAACCCGGGACAACATTCAGTACTTC,CASSPTRDNIQYF
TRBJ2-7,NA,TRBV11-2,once,TGTGCCAGCAGCTTAGATCTCCTAGACTACGAGCAGTACTTC,CASSLDLLDYEQYF
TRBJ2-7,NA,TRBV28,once,TGTGCCAGCAGTTTCACCGGAAAGACCTACGAGCAGTACTTC,CASSFTGKTYEQYF
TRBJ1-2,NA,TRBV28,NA,TGTGCCACCCCATCGGTCCCTGGAGGTGGCTACACCTTC,CATPSVPGGGYTF
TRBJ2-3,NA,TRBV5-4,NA,TGTGCCAGCAGCGTCGGGGGTGCCGCGGGAGATACGCAGTATTTT,CASSVGGAAGDTQYF
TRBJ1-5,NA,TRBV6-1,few,TGTGCCAGCAGTGAAGGGCCGTGGGGCAATCAGCCCCAGCATTTT,CASSEGPWGNQPQHF
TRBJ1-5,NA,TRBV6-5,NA,TGTGCCAGCAGTTCCACACAGGGACAGCCCCAGCATTTT,CASSSTQGQPQHF
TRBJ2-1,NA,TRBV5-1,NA,TGCGCCAGCAGCGCGTTAGCGGGACAGACCTACAATGAGCAGTTCTTC,CASSALAGQTYNEQFF
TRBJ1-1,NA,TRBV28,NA,TGTGCCAGCAGCCCTCCACTACTGATGAACACTGAAGCTTTCTTT,CASSPPLLMNTEAFF